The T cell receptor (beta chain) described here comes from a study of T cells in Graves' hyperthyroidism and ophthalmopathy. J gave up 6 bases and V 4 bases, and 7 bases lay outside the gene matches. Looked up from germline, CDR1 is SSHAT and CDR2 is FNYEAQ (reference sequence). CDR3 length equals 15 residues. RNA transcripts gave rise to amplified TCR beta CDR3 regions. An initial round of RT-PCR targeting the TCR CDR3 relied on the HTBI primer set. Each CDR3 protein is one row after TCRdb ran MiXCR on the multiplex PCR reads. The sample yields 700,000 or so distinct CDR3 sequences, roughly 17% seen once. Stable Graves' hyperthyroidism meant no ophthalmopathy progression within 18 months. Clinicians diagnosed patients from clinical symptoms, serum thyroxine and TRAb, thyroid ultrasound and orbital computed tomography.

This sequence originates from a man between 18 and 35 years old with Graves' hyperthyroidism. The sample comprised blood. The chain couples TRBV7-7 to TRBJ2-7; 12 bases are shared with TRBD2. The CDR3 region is CASSSTSGSSGEQYF. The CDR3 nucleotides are TGTGCCAGCAGCTCGACTAGCGGGAGTTCAGGCGAGCAGTACTTC.